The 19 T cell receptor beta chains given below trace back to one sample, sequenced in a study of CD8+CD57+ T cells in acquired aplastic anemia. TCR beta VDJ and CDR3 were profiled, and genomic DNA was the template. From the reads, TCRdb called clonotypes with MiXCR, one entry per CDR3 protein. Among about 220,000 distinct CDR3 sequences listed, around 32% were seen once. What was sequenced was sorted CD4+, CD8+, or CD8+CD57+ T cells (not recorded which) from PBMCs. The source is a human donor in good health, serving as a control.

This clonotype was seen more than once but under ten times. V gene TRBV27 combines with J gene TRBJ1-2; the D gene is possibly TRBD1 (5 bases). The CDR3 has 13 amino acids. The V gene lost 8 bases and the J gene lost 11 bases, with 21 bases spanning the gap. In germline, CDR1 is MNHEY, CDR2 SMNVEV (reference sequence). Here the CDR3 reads CASRQRDQIGYTF. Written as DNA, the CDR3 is TGTGCCAGCCGCCAACGGGACCAGATAGGTTACACCTTC.

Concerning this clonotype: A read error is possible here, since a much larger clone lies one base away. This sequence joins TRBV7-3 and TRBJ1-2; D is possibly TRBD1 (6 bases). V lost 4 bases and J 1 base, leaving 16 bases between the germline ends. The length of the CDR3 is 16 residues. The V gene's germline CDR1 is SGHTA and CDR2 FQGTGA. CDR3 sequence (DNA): TGTGCCAGCAGCTCAGCTTTTGGACAGCTTAACTATGGCTACACCTTC. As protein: CASSSAFGQLNYGYTF.

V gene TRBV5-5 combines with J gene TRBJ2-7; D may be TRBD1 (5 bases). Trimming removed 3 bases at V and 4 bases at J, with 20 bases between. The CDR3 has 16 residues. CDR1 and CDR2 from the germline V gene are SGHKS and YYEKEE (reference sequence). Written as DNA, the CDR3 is TGTGCCAGCAGCTCGAGTCATAGGGGCCCCCTGTACGAGCAGTACTTC. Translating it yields CASSSSHRGPLYEQYF.

The DNA for the CDR3 is TGTGCCAGCAGGTTGGCCGGACTAGCCTCCCATGAGCAGTTCTTC. Its protein product is CASRLAGLASHEQFF. The chain couples TRBV2 to TRBJ2-1; TRBD2 agrees at 8 bases. The CDR3 consists of 15 residues. CDR1 is SNHLY and CDR2 is FYNNEI in the germline V gene. Germline trimming cut 6 bases from V and 8 bases from J; bases unmatched to any gene: 12.

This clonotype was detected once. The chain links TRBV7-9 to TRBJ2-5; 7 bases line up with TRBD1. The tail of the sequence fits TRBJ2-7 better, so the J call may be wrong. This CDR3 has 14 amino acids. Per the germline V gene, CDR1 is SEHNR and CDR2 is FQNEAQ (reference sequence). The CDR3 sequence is CASSPPGQFYEQYF. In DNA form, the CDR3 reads TGTGCCAGCAGCCCACCGGGACAGTTCTACGAGCAGTACTTC.

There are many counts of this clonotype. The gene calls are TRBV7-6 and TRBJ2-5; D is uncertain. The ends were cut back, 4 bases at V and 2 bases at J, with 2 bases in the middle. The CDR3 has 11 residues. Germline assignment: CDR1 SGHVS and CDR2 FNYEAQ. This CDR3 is CASSWQETQYF. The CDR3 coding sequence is TGTGCCAGCAGCTGGCAAGAGACCCAGTACTTC.

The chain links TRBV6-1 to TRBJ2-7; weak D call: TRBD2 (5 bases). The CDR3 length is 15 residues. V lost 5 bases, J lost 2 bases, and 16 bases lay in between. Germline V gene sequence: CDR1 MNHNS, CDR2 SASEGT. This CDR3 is CASSTTRTAAYEQYF. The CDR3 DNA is TGTGCCAGCAGTACGACCAGGACTGCAGCCTACGAGCAGTACTTC.

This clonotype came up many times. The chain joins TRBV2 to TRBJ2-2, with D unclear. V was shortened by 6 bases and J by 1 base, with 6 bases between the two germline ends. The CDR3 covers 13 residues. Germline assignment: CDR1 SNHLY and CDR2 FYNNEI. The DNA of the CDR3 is TGTGCCAGCAGGAGAGGGAACACCGGGGAGCTGTTTTTT. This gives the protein CASRRGNTGELFF.

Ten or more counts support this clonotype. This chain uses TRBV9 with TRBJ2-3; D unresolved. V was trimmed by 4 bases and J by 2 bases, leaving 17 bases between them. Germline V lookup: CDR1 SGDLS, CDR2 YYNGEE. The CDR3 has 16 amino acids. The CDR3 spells CASSTGPKLLTDTQYF. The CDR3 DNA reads TGTGCCAGCAGCACGGGCCCTAAGCTTCTCACAGATACGCAGTATTTT.

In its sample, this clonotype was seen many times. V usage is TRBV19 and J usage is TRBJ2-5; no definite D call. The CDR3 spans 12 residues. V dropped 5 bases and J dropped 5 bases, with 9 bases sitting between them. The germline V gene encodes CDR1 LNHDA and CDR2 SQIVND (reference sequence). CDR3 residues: CASSDLGETQYF. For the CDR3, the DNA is TGTGCCAGTAGTGATCTAGGGGAGACCCAGTACTTC. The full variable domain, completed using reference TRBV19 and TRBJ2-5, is DGGITQSPKYLFRKEGQNVTLSCEQNLNHDAMYWYRQDPGQGLRLIYYSQIVNDFQKGDIAEGYSVSREKKESFPLTVTSAQKNPTAFYLCASSDLGETQYFGPGTRLLVL.

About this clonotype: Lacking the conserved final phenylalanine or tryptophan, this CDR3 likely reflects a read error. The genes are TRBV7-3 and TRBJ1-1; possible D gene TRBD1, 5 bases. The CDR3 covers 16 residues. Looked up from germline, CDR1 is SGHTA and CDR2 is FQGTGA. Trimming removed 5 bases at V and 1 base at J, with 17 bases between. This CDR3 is CASSQGEGQTNTEAFL. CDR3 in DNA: TGTGCCAGCAGCCAAGGAGAGGGGCAGACGAACACTGAAGCTTTCCTT.

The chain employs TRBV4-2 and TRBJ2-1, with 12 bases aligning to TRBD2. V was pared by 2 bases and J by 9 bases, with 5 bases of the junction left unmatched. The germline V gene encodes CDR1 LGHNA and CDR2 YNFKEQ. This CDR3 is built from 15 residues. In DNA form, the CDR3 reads TGTGCCAGCAGCCAACTAGCGGGGGGGCCGAGTGAGCAGTTCTTC. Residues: CASSQLAGGPSEQFF.

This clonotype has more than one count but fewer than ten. CDR3 sequence reads: CASSQARRNTGELFF. CDR3 nucleotide sequence: TGTGCCAGCAGCCAGGCGAGACGCAACACCGGGGAGCTGTTTTTT. The rearrangement joins TRBV4-2 to TRBJ2-2; D is unresolved. The CDR3 runs to 15 residues. Trimming took 3 bases from V and 2 from J, leaving 10 bases between them. The germline gives CDR1 LGHNA, CDR2 YNFKEQ.

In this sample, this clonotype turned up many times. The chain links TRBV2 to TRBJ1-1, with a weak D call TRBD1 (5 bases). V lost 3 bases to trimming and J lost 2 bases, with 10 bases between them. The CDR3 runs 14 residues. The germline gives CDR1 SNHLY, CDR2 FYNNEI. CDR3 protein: CASSDWGENTEAFF. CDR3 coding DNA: TGTGCCAGCAGTGACTGGGGCGAAAACACTGAAGCTTTCTTT.

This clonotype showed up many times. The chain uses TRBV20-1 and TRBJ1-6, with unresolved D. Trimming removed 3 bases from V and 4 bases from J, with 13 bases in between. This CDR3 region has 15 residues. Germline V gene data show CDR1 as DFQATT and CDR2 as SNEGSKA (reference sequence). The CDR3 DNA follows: TGCAGTGCTAGTAACGCGGGGATATATAATTCACCCCTCCACTTT. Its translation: CSASNAGIYNSPLHF.

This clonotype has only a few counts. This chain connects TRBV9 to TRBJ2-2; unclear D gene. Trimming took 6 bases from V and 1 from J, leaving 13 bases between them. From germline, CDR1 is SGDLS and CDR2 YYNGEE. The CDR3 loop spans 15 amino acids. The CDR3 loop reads CASTPNGGNTGELFF. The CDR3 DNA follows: TGTGCCAGCACCCCTAACGGTGGGAACACCGGGGAGCTGTTTTTT.

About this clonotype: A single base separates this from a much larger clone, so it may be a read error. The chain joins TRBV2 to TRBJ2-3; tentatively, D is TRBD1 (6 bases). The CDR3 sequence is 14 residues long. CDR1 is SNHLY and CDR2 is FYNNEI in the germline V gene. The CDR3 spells CASGGQISIDAQYF. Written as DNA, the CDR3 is TGTGCCAGCGGAGGACAGATTAGCATAGATGCGCAGTATTTT.

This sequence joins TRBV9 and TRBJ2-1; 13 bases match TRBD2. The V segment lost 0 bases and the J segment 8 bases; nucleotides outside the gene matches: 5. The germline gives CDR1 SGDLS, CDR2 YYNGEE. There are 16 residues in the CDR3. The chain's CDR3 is CASSVGTSGSRDEQFF. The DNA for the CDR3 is TGTGCCAGCAGCGTAGGGACTAGCGGGAGTCGGGATGAGCAGTTCTTC.

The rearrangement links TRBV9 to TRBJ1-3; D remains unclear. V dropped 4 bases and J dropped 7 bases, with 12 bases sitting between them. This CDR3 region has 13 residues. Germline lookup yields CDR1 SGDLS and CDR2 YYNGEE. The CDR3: CASSTPGLNTIYF. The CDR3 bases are TGTGCCAGCAGCACCCCCGGATTGAACACCATATATTTT.